This T cell receptor beta chain emerged from a study of T-cell reconstitution after alpha-beta-depleted transplantation in children. Unique molecular identifiers were incorporated during preparation of the TCRbeta library. TCRdb fed the PCR reads into MiXCR, producing one record per CDR3 protein. The profile shows about 580,000 distinct CDR3 sequences, 20% to 25% of them singletons. Trimming pared 7 bases from V and 11 bases from J, leaving 17 bases between. This CDR3 has 12 amino acids. Germline CDR1 and CDR2: MDHEN and SYDVKM. Material: PBMCs, mostly from graft donor cells, obtained 360 days after TCRalphabeta/CD19-depleted stem cell transplant. This clonotype originated in a boy younger than two who had a stem cell transplant for acute myeloid leukemia, so the T cells may come from the graft donor. The genes are TRBV28 and TRBJ1-1; no definite D call. CDR3 loop: CASIPAAGGAFF. CDR3 nucleotides: TGTGCCAGCATCCCCGCAGCCGGTGGGGCTTTCTTT.